Listed here are 21 T cell receptor beta chains from one sample, sequenced in a study of metastatic and nonmetastatic thyroid tumors. TCRdb re-clonotyped the PCR reads through MiXCR. The profile covers 25,000 to 30,000 clones, with roughly 14% appearing a single time and more than 15% taken by the ten largest. Patients had received no treatment of any kind before thyroid surgery. The sequenced sample consisted of blood. These receptors were taken from a male donor with papillary thyroid cancer or a benign thyroid nodule (not recorded which). Some clones in this sample may be carry-over from other donors' samples.

By frequency in the sample, this clone is medium-sized (0.01 to 0.1%). V is TRBV11-2 and J is TRBJ2-7, with D uncertain. The CDR3 has 11 amino acids. The V gene's germline CDR1 is SGHAT and CDR2 FQNNGV. Trimming cost V 2 bases and J 9 bases, with 8 bases left between them. The chain's CDR3 is CASSLKSGQYF. The CDR3 DNA is TGTGCCAGCAGCTTAAAGTCTGGGCAGTACTTC. The full variable domain, rest sourced from reference TRBV11-2 and TRBJ2-7, is EAGVAQSPRYKIIEKRQSVAFWCNPISGHATLYWYQQILGQGPKLLIQFQNNGVVDDSQLPKDRFSAERLKGVDSTLKIQPAKLEDSAVYLCASSLKSGQYFGPGTRLTVT.

Ten or more counts support this clone. The V call is TRBV7-9, the J call TRBJ2-4, with D tentatively TRBD1 or TRBD2 (5 bases each). This CDR3 is 11 amino acids long. V was pared by 1 base and J by 14 bases, with 9 bases between. Germline V gene sequence: CDR1 SEHNR, CDR2 FQNEAQ (reference sequence). CDR3 amino acids: CASSLGGLEYF. The CDR3 DNA sequence: TGTGCCAGCAGCTTAGGGGGGTTGGAGTACTTC.

This clone was counted ten times or more. The rearrangement uses TRBV27 and TRBJ2-5, with TRBD2 as a possible D gene (6 bases). The germline V gene has CDR1 MNHEY and CDR2 SMNVEV (reference sequence). This CDR3 spans 13 amino acids. The V and J ends lost 6 bases and 5 bases respectively, with 13 bases between them. CDR3 nucleotide sequence: TGTGCCAGCAGGGGACTTGTGGAGGAGACCCAGTACTTC. This gives the protein CASRGLVEETQYF.

This clone was seen many times. This sequence joins TRBV2 and TRBJ2-5, with D tentatively TRBD2 (6 bases). Germline V lookup: CDR1 SNHLY, CDR2 FYNNEI. V lost 5 bases, J lost 2 bases, and 15 bases lay in between. The CDR3 runs 15 residues. CDR3 nucleotides: TGTGCCAGCAGTCTCGGAGGGGTGGTACAAGAGACCCAGTACTTC. It yields the protein CASSLGGVVQETQYF.

V gene TRBV30 combines with J gene TRBJ2-1; no clear D gene. V dropped 3 bases and J dropped 0 bases, with 9 bases sitting between them. In germline, CDR1 is GTSNPN, CDR2 SVGIG (reference sequence). CDR3 length equals 14 residues. CDR3 loop: CAWRGPLSYNEQFF. CDR3 bases: TGTGCCTGGAGAGGGCCTCTCTCCTACAATGAGCAGTTCTTC.

This clone was detected ten times or more. V is TRBV4-1 and J is TRBJ2-5; D is unresolved. The V gene lost 5 bases and the J gene lost 3 bases, with 10 bases spanning the gap. Germline V gene data show CDR1 as MGHRA and CDR2 as YSYEKL. This CDR3 has 13 amino acids. The CDR3 DNA sequence: TGCGCCAGCAGCAGTAGAGGCGAAGAGACCCAGTACTTC. Amino acids: CASSSRGEETQYF.

This clone was seen many times. V usage is TRBV19 and J usage is TRBJ1-4; D is unresolved. Between the trimmed V and J ends, which lost 6 bases and 8 bases, there was a span of 19 bases. There are 15 residues in the CDR3. Germline loops: CDR1 LNHDA, CDR2 SQIVND (reference sequence). The CDR3: CASSQEASWVEKLFF. The CDR3 DNA sequence: TGTGCCAGTAGCCAGGAAGCGTCATGGGTGGAAAAACTGTTTTTT.

This clone was recorded many times. V gene TRBV10-3 combines with J gene TRBJ1-2, with a weak D call TRBD1 (5 bases). Germline V gene data show CDR1 as ENHRY and CDR2 as SYGVKD. V lost 6 bases and J lost 2, with 22 bases in between. CDR3 length: 17 residues. The CDR3 coding sequence is TGTGCCATCAGACCTAGGGAAGGAAGCAGGGCCAACTATGGCTACACCTTC. As protein: CAIRPREGSRANYGYTF.

Note on this clone: The limits of the CDR3 on the DNA are not certain, so only TCRdb's listed CDR3 is given. CDR3 residues: CISVTASQNSYRAPGRGYTF. V usage is TRBV7-5 and J usage is TRBJ1-2; TRBD1, the table's D call, lacks a check against the DNA. TRBV7-5 is listed as a pseudogene. From its first to its last residue, the CDR3 has 20 amino acids.

The chain carries TRBV12-3 or TRBV12-4 and TRBJ1-6, with D perhaps matching TRBD1 (6 bases). The CDR3 runs to 14 residues. Trimming removed 6 bases from V and 6 bases from J, with 12 bases in between. The CDR3 sequence is CASRGDTSNSPLHF. CDR3 sequence (DNA): TGTGCCAGCAGGGGGGACACTTCTAATTCACCCCTCCACTTT.

This clone has at least ten counts. V gene TRBV18 combines with J gene TRBJ1-4, with 8 bases lining up with TRBD1. This CDR3 has 15 amino acids. Looked up from germline, CDR1 is KGHSH and CDR2 is LQKENI. V was clipped by 3 bases and J by 5 bases; unmatched bases: 5. The CDR3 DNA is TGTGCCAGCTCACCTACTACAGGGGGAAATGAAAAACTGTTTTTT. Encoded protein: CASSPTTGGNEKLFF.

The rearrangement links TRBV11-2 to TRBJ2-1; 7 bases map to TRBD2. Trimming at V came to 7 bases and at J to 9 bases, leaving 18 bases not matched to a gene. CDR1 is SGHAT, CDR2 FQNNGV, per germline. The CDR3 sequence is 16 residues long. The CDR3 sequence: CASTFPTSVGASEQFF. The CDR3 nucleotides read TGTGCCAGCACCTTCCCTACTAGCGTGGGTGCAAGTGAGCAGTTCTTC. Full variable domain (remainder filled in from reference TRBV11-2 and TRBJ2-1): EAGVAQSPRYKIIEKRQSVAFWCNPISGHATLYWYQQILGQGPKLLIQFQNNGVVDDSQLPKDRFSAERLKGVDSTLKIQPAKLEDSAVYLCASTFPTSVGASEQFFGPGTRLTVL.

This clone has ten or more counts. The chain employs TRBV7-9 and TRBJ2-1, with TRBD1 matching 7 bases. Losses at the gene ends were 5 bases for V and 4 bases for J; bases not matched to a gene: 11. The germline CDR1 and CDR2 sequences are SEHNR and FQNEAQ (reference sequence). CDR3 length: 16 amino acids. The CDR3 DNA follows: TGTGCCAGCAGCCCCCGCCCGGGACAGAATTACAATGAGCAGTTCTTC. Translated, it gives CASSPRPGQNYNEQFF.

This clone was picked up many times. The chain links TRBV3-1 to TRBJ1-4; no definite D call. This CDR3 spans 15 amino acids. Looked up from germline, CDR1 is LGHDT and CDR2 is YNNKEL (reference sequence). With 4 bases removed from V and 1 base from J, the gap between germline ends came to 10 bases. The CDR3 nucleotides are TGTGCCAGCAGCCCGCAGTTTGGAACTAATGAAAAACTGTTTTTT. Amino acid sequence: CASSPQFGTNEKLFF.

This clone showed up just a few times. The V gene is TRBV28, the J gene TRBJ2-7; possibly TRBD2 for D (5 bases). Germline CDR1 reads MDHEN; CDR2 reads SYDVKM. Deletions cut 10 bases from V and 6 bases from J, with 22 bases between. This CDR3 has 14 residues. Here the CDR3 reads CATSAVSGTSEQYF. The CDR3 DNA is TGTGCCACCAGCGCCGTAAGCGGAACATCCGAGCAGTACTTC.

This clone showed up many times. The chain uses TRBV6-1 and TRBJ2-7, with D hard to call. V lost 9 bases and J lost 5, with 17 bases in between. The germline V gene encodes CDR1 MNHNS and CDR2 SASEGT. The CDR3 totals 13 residues. The CDR3 sequence is CARWWAVSDEQYF. CDR3 DNA sequence: TGTGCCAGATGGTGGGCAGTATCCGACGAGCAGTACTTC.

This clone appeared many times. V usage is TRBV20-1 and J usage is TRBJ1-5; tentative D call: TRBD1 (5 bases). Trimming cost V 5 bases and J 0 bases, with 14 bases left between them. The CDR3 totals 15 residues. Germline-derived CDR1 and CDR2 are DFQATT and SNEGSKA (reference sequence). CDR3 region: CSAGGVAASNQPQHF. The CDR3 bases are TGCAGTGCTGGGGGGGTTGCAGCTAGCAATCAGCCCCAGCATTTT.

Many counts were recorded for this clone. This chain connects TRBV30 to TRBJ2-2, with 8 bases aligning to TRBD2. CDR1 GTSNPN and CDR2 SVGIG come from the germline V gene (reference sequence). J gave up 3 bases and V 0 bases, and 9 bases lay outside the gene matches. This CDR3 is built from 17 residues. CDR3 loop: CAWSVRGGGLDTGELFF. CDR3 nucleotides: TGTGCCTGGAGTGTACGGGGGGGCGGGTTGGACACCGGGGAGCTGTTTTTT. The full variable domain, in which reference TRBV30 and TRBJ2-2 provide the parts outside the CDR3, is SQTIHQWPATLVQPVGSPLSLECTVEGTSNPNLYWYRQAAGRGLQLLFYSVGIGQISSEVPQNLSASRPQDRQFILSSKKLLLSDSGFYLCAWSVRGGGLDTGELFFGEGSRLTVL.

This clone was picked up many times. The rearrangement links TRBV28 to TRBJ2-2; possibly TRBD1 for D (5 bases). Trimming cost V 1 base and J 8 bases, with 20 bases left between them. Germline V gives CDR1 MDHEN, CDR2 SYDVKM. The CDR3 runs 17 residues. The CDR3 nucleotides are TGTGCCAGCAGTTTATTAAGTAGGGCAGGGCCGGAGGGGGAGCTGTTTTTT. Translated, it gives CASSLLSRAGPEGELFF.

This clone was found a few times. This chain joins TRBV28 and TRBJ1-2; D not resolved. This CDR3 is 18 amino acids long. Germline CDR1 is MDHEN and CDR2 is SYDVKM. The V end lost 5 bases, the J end lost 1 base, and 23 bases lay between the germline ends. The CDR3 bases are TGTGCCAGCAGTCCACCTTTGGGCACCCTCCGAAATAACTATGGCTACACCTTC. Protein: CASSPPLGTLRNNYGYTF.

This clone was seen many times. The chain is built from TRBV13 and TRBJ2-7; possible D gene TRBD2, 6 bases. CDR3 size: 15 residues. Trimming cost V 5 bases and J 0 bases, with 14 bases left between them. Germline loops: CDR1 PRHDT, CDR2 FYEKMQ (reference sequence). CDR3 residues: CASSPRRGSSYEQYF. CDR3 nucleotide sequence: TGTGCCAGCAGCCCACGGAGGGGCTCCTCCTACGAGCAGTACTTC.